This T cell receptor beta chain was sequenced during a study of CD4 T cells in relation to SARS-CoV-2 and coronaviruses. Study background: PBMCs were cultured with antigen for roughly 11 days before TCR beta sequencing.

Study findings and constraints: This crossreactivity analysis covered spike protein alone, no other viral proteins. Culture-expanded clones reflect memory recall rather than primary priming during culture.

The CDR3 consists of 18 residues. The germline gives CDR1 SGHTA, CDR2 FQGTGA. The trim removed 5 bases at V and 0 bases at J, leaving 6 bases unmatched. Sorted naive or memory CD4+ cells met CEF peptides for approximately nine days. Concerning this clone itself: The antigen remains unidentified.

Sequencing used immunoSEQ multiplex PCR; TCRdb keeps in-frame clones, though not all of them. The top ten clones hold about 2.8% of a sample with 36,000 or so clones, 77% of them seen once. Input material: memory CD4+ T cells from PBMCs, cultured in vitro. The chain combines TRBV7-3 with TRBJ2-6; 11 bases line up with TRBD1. The receptor was derived from an adult with COVID-19. CDR3 nucleotides: TGTGCCAGCAGCCCCCGGACAGGGGGCGCCTCTGGGGCCAACGTCCTGACTTTC. Residues: CASSPRTGGASGANVLTF.